What follows are 15 T cell receptor beta chains derived from one specimen sequenced in a study of response to subunit inactivated influenza vaccine. TCRdb processed the RT-PCR reads anew with MiXCR; each CDR3 protein has one entry. Of more than 700,000 distinct CDR3 sequences listed, roughly 20% were seen once; the top ten hold about 9.4%. The sample in question was PBMCs from blood, obtained 4 to 6 days after vaccination. Every receptor here comes from a man aged 45-65 years who received an inactivated influenza vaccine.

This clonotype was counted between two and nine times. The J gene is TRBJ2-1, the V gene TRBV4-3; perhaps TRBD1 as D (5 bases). V gave up 1 base and J gave up 10 bases, with 20 bases separating them. There are 16 residues in the CDR3. Germline CDR1 reads LGHNA; CDR2 reads YSLEER. The CDR3, as DNA: TGCGCCAGCAGCCAAGGGGGAAGGGGCCCTATGGGGGAGCAGTTCTTC. It encodes CASSQGGRGPMGEQFF.

This sequence joins TRBV20-1 and TRBJ2-3; no reliable D call. This CDR3 spans 14 amino acids. V lost 3 bases to trimming and J lost 1 base, with 11 bases between them. Per the germline V gene, CDR1 is DFQATT and CDR2 is SNEGSKA (reference sequence). Written as DNA, the CDR3 is TGCAGTGCTAGTTTGGGGTTCCGCACAGATACGCAGTATTTT. Protein: CSASLGFRTDTQYF.

This clonotype was seen only a few times. J is TRBJ1-1 and V is TRBV29-1, with unresolved D. The CDR3 has 12 amino acids. The ends were cut back, 4 bases at V and 4 bases at J, with 10 bases in the middle. Germline CDR1 is SQVTM and CDR2 is ANQGSEA. CDR3 protein: CSVVERGTEAFF. Written as DNA, the CDR3 is TGCAGCGTTGTCGAGCGAGGCACTGAAGCTTTCTTT.

CDR3 protein: CAIRGQLDTGELFF. CDR3 DNA sequence: TGTGCCATCAGGGGACAGCTGGACACCGGGGAGCTGTTTTTT. This rearrangement joins TRBV10-3 to TRBJ2-2, with 7 bases fitting TRBD1. Germline-derived CDR1 and CDR2 are ENHRY and SYGVKD. V lost 6 bases and J lost 3; bases outside the gene matches: 4. The length of the CDR3 is 14 residues.

The J gene is TRBJ2-1, the V gene TRBV20-1; 8 bases map to TRBD1. This CDR3 comprises 13 residues. Germline CDR1 reads DFQATT; CDR2 reads SNEGSKA (reference sequence). V was clipped by 6 bases and J by 9 bases; unmatched bases: 10. The CDR3 DNA follows: TGCAGTGCAGAAGGACAGGGCTGGGGTGAGCAGTTCTTC. It encodes CSAEGQGWGEQFF.

This clonotype has a handful of counts. The chain is built from TRBV7-3 and TRBJ2-1; the match to TRBD1 covers 7 bases. The CDR3 runs 16 residues. Germline assignment: CDR1 SGHTA and CDR2 FQGTGA. V lost 2 bases to trimming and J lost 5 bases; unmatched junction nucleotides: 9. For the CDR3, the DNA is TGTGCCAGCAGCTTAGTCGGCAGGGGGACCCACAATGAGCAGTTCTTC. Protein: CASSLVGRGTHNEQFF.

This clonotype was detected ten times or more. The CDR3 DNA sequence: TGTGCCAGCAGCTTCGGCAGGGGCCCAACAGATACGCAGTATTTT. It encodes CASSFGRGPTDTQYF. The rearrangement joins TRBV6-2 or TRBV6-3 to TRBJ2-3; tentatively, D is TRBD1 (6 bases). Germline V gives CDR1 MNHEY, CDR2 SVGEGT. V was cut by 6 bases and J by 3 bases, with 16 bases left in between. This CDR3 spans 15 amino acids.

This clonotype has a handful of counts. The chain is built from TRBV4-2 and TRBJ2-3; TRBD2 agrees at 7 bases. This CDR3 spans 19 amino acids. J gave up 1 base and V 0 bases, and 13 bases lay outside the gene matches. Germline lookup yields CDR1 LGHNA and CDR2 YNFKEQ. Written as DNA, the CDR3 is TGTGCCAGCAGCCAAGATTGGCTAGCGGTCCCTCGTGGCACAGATACGCAGTATTTT. It is translated as CASSQDWLAVPRGTDTQYF.

In its sample, this clonotype was seen a few times. This rearrangement joins TRBV20-1 to TRBJ2-1; D is tentatively TRBD1 or TRBD2 (6 bases each). Between the trimmed V and J ends, which lost 1 base and 3 bases, there was a span of 13 bases. From germline, CDR1 is DFQATT and CDR2 SNEGSKA (reference sequence). CDR3 length: 15 amino acids. The CDR3 spells CSARVGGSVYNEQFF. For the CDR3, the DNA is TGCAGTGCTAGAGTGGGGGGCTCGGTCTACAATGAGCAGTTCTTC.

This rearrangement joins TRBV7-9 to TRBJ1-2, with D possibly being TRBD1 (6 bases). The CDR3 has 14 residues. V lost 2 bases and J 6 bases, leaving 13 bases between the germline ends. The germline CDR1 and CDR2 sequences are SEHNR and FQNEAQ (reference sequence). CDR3 region: CASSLTLYRDGYTF. The CDR3 DNA reads TGTGCCAGCAGCTTAACCTTATACAGGGATGGCTACACCTTC.

The rearrangement links TRBV4-3 to TRBJ2-7; D is uncertain. Trimming cost V 3 bases and J 3 bases, with 12 bases left between them. CDR1 is LGHNA and CDR2 is YSLEER in the germline V gene. The CDR3 runs 14 residues. The CDR3 loop is CASSHSHSNYEQYF. DNA of the CDR3: TGCGCCAGCAGCCACTCACACTCTAACTACGAGCAGTACTTC.

This clonotype was seen only a few times. The gene calls are TRBV5-1 and TRBJ1-4; perhaps TRBD1 as D (6 bases). There are 15 residues in the CDR3. Germline assignment: CDR1 SGHRS and CDR2 YFSETQ. V lost 0 bases and J lost 4, with 10 bases in between. CDR3 in DNA: TGCGCCAGCAGCTTGGAGGGACATGTTAATGAAAAACTGTTTTTT. This gives the protein CASSLEGHVNEKLFF.

A few counts support this clonotype. V gene TRBV7-9 combines with J gene TRBJ2-3; D gene unclear. The CDR3 runs to 14 residues. Looked up from germline, CDR1 is SEHNR and CDR2 is FQNEAQ (reference sequence). With 1 base removed from V and 5 bases from J, the gap between germline ends came to 10 bases. The CDR3 region is CASSLGHGGDTQYF. The CDR3 region has the DNA TGTGCCAGCAGCTTAGGACACGGCGGAGATACGCAGTATTTT.

The table lists this clonotype with a few counts. The chain couples TRBV5-1 to TRBJ2-3, with D hard to call. The CDR3 runs 13 residues. Germline CDR1 is SGHRS and CDR2 is YFSETQ. V lost 7 bases to trimming and J lost 8 bases, with 17 bases between them. CDR3: CASPRRDPSTQYF. CDR3 nucleotides: TGCGCCAGCCCAAGGCGCGACCCCAGTACGCAGTATTTT.

DNA of the CDR3: TGTGCCACCAGCAGAGAACAGGGAGGTGGAGAGACCCAGTACTTC. It yields the protein CATSREQGGGETQYF. The chain recombines TRBV15 with TRBJ2-5, with D perhaps matching TRBD1 or TRBD2 (6 bases each). V lost 0 bases and J 4 bases, leaving 12 bases between the germline ends. The germline gives CDR1 LNHNV, CDR2 YYDKDF (reference sequence). This CDR3 comprises 15 residues.